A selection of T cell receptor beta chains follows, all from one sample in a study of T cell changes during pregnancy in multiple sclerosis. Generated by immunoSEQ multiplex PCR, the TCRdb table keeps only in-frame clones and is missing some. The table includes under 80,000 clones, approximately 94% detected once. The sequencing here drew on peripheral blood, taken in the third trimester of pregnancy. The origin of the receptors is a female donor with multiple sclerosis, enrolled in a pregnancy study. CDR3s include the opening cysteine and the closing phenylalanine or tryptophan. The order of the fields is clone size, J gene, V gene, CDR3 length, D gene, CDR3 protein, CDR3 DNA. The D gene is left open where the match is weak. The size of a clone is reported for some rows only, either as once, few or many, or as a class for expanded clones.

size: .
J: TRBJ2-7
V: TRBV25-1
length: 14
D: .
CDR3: CASSEGGMRQQQYF
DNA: TGTGCCAGCAGTGAGGGCGGGATGAGACAACAGCAGTACTTC

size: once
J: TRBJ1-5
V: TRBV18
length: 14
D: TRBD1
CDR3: CASSPTGGPQPQHF
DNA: TGTGCCAGCTCACCGACAGGGGGTCCTCAGCCCCAGCATTTT

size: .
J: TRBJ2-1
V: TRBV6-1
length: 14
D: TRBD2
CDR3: CAARLAALNNEQFF
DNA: TGTGCCGCAAGACTAGCCGCCTTGAACAATGAGCAGTTCTTC

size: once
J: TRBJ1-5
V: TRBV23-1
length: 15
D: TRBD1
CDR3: CASGYRGPHNQPQHF
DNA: TGCGCCAGCGGGTACAGGGGGCCCCACAATCAGCCCCAGCATTTT

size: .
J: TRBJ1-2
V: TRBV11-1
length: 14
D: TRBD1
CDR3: CASSPGQGKRGYTF
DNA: TGTGCCAGCAGCCCGGGACAGGGGAAAAGGGGCTACACCTTC

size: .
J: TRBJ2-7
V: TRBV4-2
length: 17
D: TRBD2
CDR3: CASSQGGGGAVTYEQYF
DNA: TGTGCCAGCAGCCAAGGGGGCGGGGGGGCCGTTACCTACGAGCAGTACTTC

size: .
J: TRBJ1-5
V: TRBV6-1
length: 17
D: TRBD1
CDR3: CASSESTGVWSNQPQHF
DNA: TGTGCCAGCAGTGAGTCAACAGGGGTATGGAGCAATCAGCCCCAGCATTTT

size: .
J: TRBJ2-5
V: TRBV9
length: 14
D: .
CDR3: CASSVTGTSKTQYF
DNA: TGTGCCAGCAGCGTAACGGGGACTTCGAAGACCCAGTACTTC

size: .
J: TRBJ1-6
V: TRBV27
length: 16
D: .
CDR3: CASSLPISSGNSPLHF
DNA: TGTGCCAGCAGTTTACCTATCAGTAGCGGTAATTCACCCCTCCACTTT

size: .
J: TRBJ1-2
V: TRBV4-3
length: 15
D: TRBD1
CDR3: CASSQVEGQGYGYTF
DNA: TGCGCCAGCAGCCAAGTTGAGGGACAGGGTTATGGCTACACCTTC

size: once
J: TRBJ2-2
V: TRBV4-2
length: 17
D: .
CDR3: CASSQDRFGGLGGELFF
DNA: TGTGCCAGCAGCCAAGATAGATTCGGAGGGTTGGGCGGGGAGCTGTTTTTT

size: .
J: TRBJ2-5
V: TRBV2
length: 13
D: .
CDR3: CASKGVRQETQYF
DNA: TGTGCCAGCAAAGGTGTCAGGCAAGAGACCCAGTACTTC

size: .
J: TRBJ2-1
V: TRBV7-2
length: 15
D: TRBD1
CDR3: CASSSGTASYNEQFF
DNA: TGTGCCAGCAGCTCCGGGACAGCCAGCTACAATGAGCAGTTCTTC

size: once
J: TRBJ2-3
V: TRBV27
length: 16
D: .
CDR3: CASSFSGTQITDTQYF
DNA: TGTGCCAGCAGTTTCTCCGGGACACAAATCACAGATACGCAGTATTTT

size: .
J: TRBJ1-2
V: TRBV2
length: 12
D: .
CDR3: CARATTGGGYTF
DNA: TGTGCCAGAGCAACTACGGGGGGGGGCTACACCTTC

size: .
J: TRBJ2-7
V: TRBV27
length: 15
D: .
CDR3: CASSELGAGTYEQYF
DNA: TGTGCCAGCAGCGAATTGGGAGCTGGCACCTACGAGCAGTACTTC

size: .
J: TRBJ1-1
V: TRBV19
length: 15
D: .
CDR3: CASSISTAGNTEAFF
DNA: TGTGCCAGTAGTATATCGACGGCGGGGAACACTGAAGCTTTCTTT

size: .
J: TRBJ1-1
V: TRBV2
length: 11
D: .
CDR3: CASARNTEAFF
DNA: TGTGCCAGCGCCAGGAACACTGAAGCTTTCTTT

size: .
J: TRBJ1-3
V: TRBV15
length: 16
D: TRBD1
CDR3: CATSREQGARGNTIYF
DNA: TGTGCCACCAGCAGGGAACAGGGGGCGCGGGGAAACACCATATATTTT

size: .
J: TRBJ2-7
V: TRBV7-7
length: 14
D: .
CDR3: CASSLIPSSYEQYF
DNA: TGTGCCAGCAGCTTAATTCCCAGCTCCTACGAGCAGTACTTC

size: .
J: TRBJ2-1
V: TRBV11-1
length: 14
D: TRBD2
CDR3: CASTFSGTNNEQFF
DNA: TGTGCCAGCACCTTTTCCGGGACTAACAATGAGCAGTTCTTC

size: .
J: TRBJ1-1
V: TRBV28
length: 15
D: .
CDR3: CASPGGLHGGTEAFF
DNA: TGTGCCAGCCCGGGGGGGCTACACGGGGGCACTGAAGCTTTCTTT

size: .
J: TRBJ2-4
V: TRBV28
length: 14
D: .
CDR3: CASTLPGEGGIQYF
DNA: TGTGCCAGCACCCTTCCAGGAGAGGGAGGCATTCAGTACTTC

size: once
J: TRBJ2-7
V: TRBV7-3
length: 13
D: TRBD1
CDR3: CASSPSGGNEQYF
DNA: TGTGCCAGCAGCCCCTCAGGGGGCAACGAGCAGTACTTC

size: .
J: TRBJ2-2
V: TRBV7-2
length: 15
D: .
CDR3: CASSLWETNTGELFF
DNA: TGTGCCAGCAGCTTATGGGAGACGAACACCGGGGAGCTGTTTTTT

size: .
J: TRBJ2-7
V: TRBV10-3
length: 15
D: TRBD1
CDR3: CAISERDSPSYEQYF
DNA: TGTGCCATCAGTGAGCGGGACAGCCCTTCCTACGAGCAGTACTTC

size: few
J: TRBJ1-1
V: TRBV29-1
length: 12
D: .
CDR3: CSVETRWTEAFF
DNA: TGCAGCGTTGAAACCAGGTGGACTGAAGCTTTCTTT

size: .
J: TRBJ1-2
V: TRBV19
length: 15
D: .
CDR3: CASRFLTGSLYGYTF
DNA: TGTGCCAGTAGATTTTTAACAGGGTCGTTATATGGCTACACCTTC

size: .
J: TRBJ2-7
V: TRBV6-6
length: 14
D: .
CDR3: CASTYSTASYEQYF
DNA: TGTGCCAGCACCTACTCCACAGCCTCCTACGAGCAGTACTTC

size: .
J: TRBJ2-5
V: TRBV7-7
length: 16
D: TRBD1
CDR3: CASSPTSDRAKETQYF
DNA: TGTGCCAGCAGTCCCACTTCCGACAGGGCAAAGGAGACCCAGTACTTC

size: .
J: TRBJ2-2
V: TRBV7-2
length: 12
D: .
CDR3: CASSHGPGELFF
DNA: TGTGCCAGCAGCCATGGGCCTGGGGAGCTGTTTTTT

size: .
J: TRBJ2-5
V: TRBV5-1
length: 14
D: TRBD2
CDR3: CASSSGLARETQYF
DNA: TGCGCCAGCAGCTCCGGACTAGCGAGGGAGACCCAGTACTTC

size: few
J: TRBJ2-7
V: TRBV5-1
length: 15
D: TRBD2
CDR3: CASSHRGGPTYEQYF
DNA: TGCGCCAGCAGCCACCGCGGGGGGCCGACCTACGAGCAGTACTTC

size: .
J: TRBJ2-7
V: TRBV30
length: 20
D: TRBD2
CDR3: CAWSVIGGKRGANLDYEQYF
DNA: TGTGCCTGGAGTGTAATCGGCGGGAAGCGGGGGGCTAACCTTGACTACGAGCAGTACTTC

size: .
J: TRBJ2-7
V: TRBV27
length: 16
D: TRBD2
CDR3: CASSLATSGGPYEQYF
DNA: TGTGCCAGCAGTTTGGCCACTAGCGGGGGCCCCTACGAGCAGTACTTC

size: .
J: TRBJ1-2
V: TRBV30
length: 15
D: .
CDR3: CAWSARTLSRHGYTF
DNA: TGTGCCTGGAGCGCCCGAACACTTTCCAGGCATGGCTACACCTTC

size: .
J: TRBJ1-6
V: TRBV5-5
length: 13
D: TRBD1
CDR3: CASEDREGSPLHF
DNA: TGTGCCAGCGAGGACAGGGAAGGATCACCCCTCCACTTT

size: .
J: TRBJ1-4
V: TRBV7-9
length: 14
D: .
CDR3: CASSSTAFDEKLFF
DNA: TGTGCCAGCAGCTCGACAGCCTTTGATGAAAAACTGTTTTTT

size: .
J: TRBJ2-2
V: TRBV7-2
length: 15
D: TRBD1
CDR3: CASSPDRVTTGELFF
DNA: TGTGCCAGCAGCCCGGACAGGGTGACCACCGGGGAGCTGTTTTTT

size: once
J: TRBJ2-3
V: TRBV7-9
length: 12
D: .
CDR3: CASTGHTDTQYF
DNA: TGTGCCAGCACCGGTCACACAGATACGCAGTATTTT

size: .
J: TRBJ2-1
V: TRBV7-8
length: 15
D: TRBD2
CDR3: CASSFQRGEYNEQFF
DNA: TGTGCCAGCAGCTTCCAGCGGGGGGAGTACAATGAGCAGTTCTTC

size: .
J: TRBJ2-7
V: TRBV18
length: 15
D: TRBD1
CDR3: CASSPQVGGAYEQYF
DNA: TGTGCCAGCTCACCACAAGTAGGGGGCGCTTACGAGCAGTACTTC

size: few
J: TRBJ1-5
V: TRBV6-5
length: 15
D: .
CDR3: CASSLDRNQNQPQHF
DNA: TGTGCCAGCAGTCTCGACAGAAATCAAAATCAGCCCCAGCATTTT

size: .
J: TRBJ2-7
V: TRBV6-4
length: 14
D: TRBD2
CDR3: CASSEAGGAYEQYF
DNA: TGTGCCAGCAGTGAGGCGGGGGGCGCCTACGAGCAGTACTTC

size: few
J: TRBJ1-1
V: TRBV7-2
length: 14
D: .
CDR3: CASSLRSGDTEAFF
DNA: TGTGCCAGCAGCTTAAGATCGGGAGACACTGAAGCTTTCTTT

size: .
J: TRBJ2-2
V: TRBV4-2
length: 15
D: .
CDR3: CASSQQSGNTGELFF
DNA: TGTGCCAGCAGCCAACAGAGCGGAAACACCGGGGAGCTGTTTTTT

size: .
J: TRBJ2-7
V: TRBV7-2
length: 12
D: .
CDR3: CASSQNSYEQYF
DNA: TGTGCCAGCAGTCAGAACTCCTACGAGCAGTACTTC

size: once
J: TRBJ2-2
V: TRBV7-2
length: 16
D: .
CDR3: CASSPLAFGGTGELFF
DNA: TGTGCCAGCAGCCCACTAGCCTTTGGCGGCACCGGGGAGCTGTTTTTT